Reported below is one TCR beta chain. Its antigen remains unidentified. A much larger clone differs from this one at a single base, so this may be a read error. Via the markers CD45RO/CCR7/CD25/CD127/CD95/CD27, stem cell-like memory, regulatory, central memory and naive CD4+ cells were sorted. These data belong to a study of beta chain features in type 1 diabetes. Study-wide background: In all, around 100 million sorted cells from all samples were analyzed. Whole-study findings and limits: The study found that naive, central memory and Treg TCRB repertoires appeared more similar in patients than in healthy donors.

Sequenced material consisted of expressed TCRB transcripts (all of the isolated RNA was reverse transcribed). Assay used: immunoSEQ multiplex PCR; TCRdb lists only in-frame clones, some missing. This sample has some 240,000 clones, with about a tenth found just once. This CDR3 is built from 13 residues. Germline CDR1 GTSNPN, CDR2 SVGIG (reference sequence). The sequencing input was central memory CD4+ T cells from blood. V usage is TRBV30 and J usage is TRBJ2-3, with 8 positions matching TRBD2. The origin of this receptor is a man younger than 30 in good health. The CDR3 sequence: CAGSRRGRDTQYF. The CDR3 nucleotides read TGTGCCGGGAGTCGGCGCGGGAGGGATACGCAGTATTTT.